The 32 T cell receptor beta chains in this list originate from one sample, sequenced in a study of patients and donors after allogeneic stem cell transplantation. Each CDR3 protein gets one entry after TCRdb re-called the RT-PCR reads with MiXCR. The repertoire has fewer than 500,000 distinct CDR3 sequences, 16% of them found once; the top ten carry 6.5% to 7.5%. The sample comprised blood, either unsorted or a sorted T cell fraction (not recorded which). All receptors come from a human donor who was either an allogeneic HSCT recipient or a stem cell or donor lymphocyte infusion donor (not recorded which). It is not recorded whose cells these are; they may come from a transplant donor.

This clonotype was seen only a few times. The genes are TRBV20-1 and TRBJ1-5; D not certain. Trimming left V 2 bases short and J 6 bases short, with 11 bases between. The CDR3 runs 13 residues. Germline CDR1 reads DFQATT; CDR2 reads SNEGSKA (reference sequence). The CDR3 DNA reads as TGCAGTGCTAGAACGTCAGAAGGTCAGCCCCAGCATTTT. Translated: CSARTSEGQPQHF.

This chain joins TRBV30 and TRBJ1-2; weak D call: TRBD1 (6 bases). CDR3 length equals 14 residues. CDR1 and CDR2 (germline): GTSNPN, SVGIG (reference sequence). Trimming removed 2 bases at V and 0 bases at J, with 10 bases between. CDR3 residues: CAWSKNRANYGYTF. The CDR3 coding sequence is TGTGCCTGGAGTAAAAACAGGGCTAACTATGGCTACACCTTC.

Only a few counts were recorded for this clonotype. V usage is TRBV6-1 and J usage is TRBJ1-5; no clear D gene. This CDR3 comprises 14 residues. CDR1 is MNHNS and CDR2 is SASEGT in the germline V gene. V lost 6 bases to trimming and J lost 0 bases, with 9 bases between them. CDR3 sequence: CASRQSHSNQPQHF. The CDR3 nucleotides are TGTGCCAGCAGACAGTCGCATAGCAATCAGCCCCAGCATTTT.

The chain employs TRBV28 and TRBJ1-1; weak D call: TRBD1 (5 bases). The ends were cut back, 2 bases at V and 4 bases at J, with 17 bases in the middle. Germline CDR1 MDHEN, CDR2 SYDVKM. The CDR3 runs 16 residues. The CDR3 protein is CASSLGGALPATEAFF. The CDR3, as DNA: TGTGCCAGCAGTTTAGGAGGGGCGCTTCCCGCCACTGAAGCTTTCTTT.

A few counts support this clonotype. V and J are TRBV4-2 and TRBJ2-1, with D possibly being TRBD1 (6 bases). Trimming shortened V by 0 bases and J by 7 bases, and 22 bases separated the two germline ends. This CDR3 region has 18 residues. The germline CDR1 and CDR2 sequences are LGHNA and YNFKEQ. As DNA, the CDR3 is TGTGCCAGCAGCCAAGATCGCCGGGCAGGGGTGAGGTCGAATGAGCAGTTCTTC. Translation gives CASSQDRRAGVRSNEQFF.

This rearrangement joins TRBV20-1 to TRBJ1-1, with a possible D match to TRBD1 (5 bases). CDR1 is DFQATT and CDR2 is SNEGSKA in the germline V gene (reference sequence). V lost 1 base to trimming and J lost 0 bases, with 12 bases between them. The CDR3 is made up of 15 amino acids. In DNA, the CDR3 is TGCAGTGCTAGAGTGGAAGGGGTAGTGAACACTGAAGCTTTCTTT. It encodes CSARVEGVVNTEAFF.

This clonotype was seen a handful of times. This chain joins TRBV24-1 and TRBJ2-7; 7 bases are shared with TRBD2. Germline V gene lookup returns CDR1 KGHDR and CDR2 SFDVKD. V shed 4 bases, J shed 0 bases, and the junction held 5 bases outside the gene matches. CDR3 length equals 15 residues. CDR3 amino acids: CATSDQAGSSYEQYF. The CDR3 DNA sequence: TGTGCCACCAGTGACCAAGCGGGAAGCTCCTACGAGCAGTACTTC.

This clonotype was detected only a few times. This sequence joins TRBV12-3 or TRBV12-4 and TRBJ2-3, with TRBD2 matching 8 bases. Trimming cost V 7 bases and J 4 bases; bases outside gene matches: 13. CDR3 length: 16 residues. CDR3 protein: CASTYDSIGGADTQYF. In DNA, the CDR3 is TGTGCCAGCACTTATGACTCGATCGGGGGGGCAGATACGCAGTATTTT.

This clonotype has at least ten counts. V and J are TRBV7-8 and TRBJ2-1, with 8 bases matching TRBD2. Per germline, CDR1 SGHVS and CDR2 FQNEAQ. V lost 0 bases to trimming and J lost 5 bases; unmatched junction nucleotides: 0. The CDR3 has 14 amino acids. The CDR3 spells CASSLAGLDNEQFF. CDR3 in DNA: TGTGCCAGCAGCTTAGCGGGACTAGACAATGAGCAGTTCTTC.

The CDR3 is CSATQVTGRATDTQYF. DNA for the CDR3: TGCAGTGCTACACAAGTCACAGGGCGGGCAACAGATACGCAGTATTTT. The chain joins TRBV20-1 to TRBJ2-3; perhaps TRBD1 as D (6 bases). Trimming removed 4 bases at V and 3 bases at J, with 20 bases between. This CDR3 contains 16 residues. Germline loops: CDR1 DFQATT, CDR2 SNEGSKA (reference sequence).

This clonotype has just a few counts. DNA of the CDR3: TGTGCCAGCAGCTTAGAAACCGGCCGAAGAGGGACCCAGTACTTC. It codes for CASSLETGRRGTQYF. The chain employs TRBV11-2 and TRBJ2-5; no reliable D call. V gave up 0 bases and J gave up 7 bases, with 15 bases separating them. Per the germline V gene, CDR1 is SGHAT and CDR2 is FQNNGV. The CDR3 spans 15 residues.

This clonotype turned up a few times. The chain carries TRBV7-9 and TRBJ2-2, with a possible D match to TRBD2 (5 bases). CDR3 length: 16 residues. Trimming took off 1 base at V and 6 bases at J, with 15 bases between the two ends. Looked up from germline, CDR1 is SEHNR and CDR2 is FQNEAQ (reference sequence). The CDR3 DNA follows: TGTGCCAGCAGCTTAGTTATCTTTGGGAGACCCGGGGAGCTGTTTTTT. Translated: CASSLVIFGRPGELFF.

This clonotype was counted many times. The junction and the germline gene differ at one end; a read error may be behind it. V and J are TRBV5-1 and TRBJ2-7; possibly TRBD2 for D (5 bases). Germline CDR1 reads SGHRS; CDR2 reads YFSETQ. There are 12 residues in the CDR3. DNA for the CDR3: TGTGCCAGCAGCTTAGAGGGATACGAGCAGTACTTC. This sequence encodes CASSLEGYEQYF.

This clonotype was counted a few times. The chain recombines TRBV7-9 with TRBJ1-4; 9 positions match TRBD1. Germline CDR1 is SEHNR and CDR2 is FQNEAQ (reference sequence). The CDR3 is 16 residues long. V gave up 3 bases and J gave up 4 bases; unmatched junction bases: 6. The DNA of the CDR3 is TGTGCCAGCAGCTTTACCGGGACAGGGAATAATGAAAAACTGTTTTTT. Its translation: CASSFTGTGNNEKLFF.

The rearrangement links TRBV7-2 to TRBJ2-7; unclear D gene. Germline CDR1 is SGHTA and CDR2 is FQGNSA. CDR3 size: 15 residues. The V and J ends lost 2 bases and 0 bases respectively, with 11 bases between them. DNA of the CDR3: TGTGCCAGCAGCTTACCCGGACGTGCCTCCTACGAGCAGTACTTC. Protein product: CASSLPGRASYEQYF.

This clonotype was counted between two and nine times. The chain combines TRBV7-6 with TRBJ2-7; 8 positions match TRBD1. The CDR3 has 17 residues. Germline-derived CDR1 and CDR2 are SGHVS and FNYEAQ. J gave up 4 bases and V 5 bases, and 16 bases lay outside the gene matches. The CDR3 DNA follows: TGTGCCAGCAGCACAGGGGGGCCAGGGAGATCTCTTTACGAGCAGTACTTC. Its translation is CASSTGGPGRSLYEQYF.

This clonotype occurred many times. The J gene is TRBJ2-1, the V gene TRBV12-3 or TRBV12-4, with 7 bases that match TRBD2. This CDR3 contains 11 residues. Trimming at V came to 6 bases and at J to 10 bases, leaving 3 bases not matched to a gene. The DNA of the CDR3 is TGTGCCAGCAGCTTGGGGGGGGAGCAGTTCTTC. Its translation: CASSLGGEQFF.

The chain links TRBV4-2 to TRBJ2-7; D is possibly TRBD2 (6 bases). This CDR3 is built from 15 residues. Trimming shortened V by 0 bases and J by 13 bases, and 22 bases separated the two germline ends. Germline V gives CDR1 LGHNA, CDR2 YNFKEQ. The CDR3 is CASSQEMRGLLFLYF. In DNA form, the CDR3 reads TGTGCCAGCAGCCAAGAGATGCGGGGACTGTTATTCCTTTACTTC.

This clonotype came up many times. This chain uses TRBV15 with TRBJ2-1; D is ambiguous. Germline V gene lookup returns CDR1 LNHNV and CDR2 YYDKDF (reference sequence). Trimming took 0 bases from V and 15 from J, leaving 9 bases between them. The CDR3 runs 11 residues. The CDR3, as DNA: TGTGCCACCAGCAGAGAATCGTGGAGGTTCTTC. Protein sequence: CATSRESWRFF.

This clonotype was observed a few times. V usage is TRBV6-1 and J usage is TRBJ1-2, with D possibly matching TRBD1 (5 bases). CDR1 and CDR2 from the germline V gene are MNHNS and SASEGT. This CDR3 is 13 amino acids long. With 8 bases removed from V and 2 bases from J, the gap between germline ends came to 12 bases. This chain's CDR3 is CASGLTANYGYTF. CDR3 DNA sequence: TGTGCCAGCGGGCTGACAGCAAACTATGGCTACACCTTC.

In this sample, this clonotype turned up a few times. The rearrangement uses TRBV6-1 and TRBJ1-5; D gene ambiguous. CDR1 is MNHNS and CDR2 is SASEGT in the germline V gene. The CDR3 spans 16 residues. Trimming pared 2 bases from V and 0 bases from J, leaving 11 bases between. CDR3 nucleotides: TGTGCCAGCAGTGAACGGGCGTTAGATAGCAATCAGCCCCAGCATTTT. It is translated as CASSERALDSNQPQHF.

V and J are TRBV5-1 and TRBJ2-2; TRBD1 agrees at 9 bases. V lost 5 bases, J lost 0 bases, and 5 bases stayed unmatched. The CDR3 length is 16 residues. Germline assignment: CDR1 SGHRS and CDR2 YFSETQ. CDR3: CASRPTGGTNTGELFF. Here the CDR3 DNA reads TGCGCCAGCAGGCCGACAGGGGGGACGAACACCGGGGAGCTGTTTTTT.

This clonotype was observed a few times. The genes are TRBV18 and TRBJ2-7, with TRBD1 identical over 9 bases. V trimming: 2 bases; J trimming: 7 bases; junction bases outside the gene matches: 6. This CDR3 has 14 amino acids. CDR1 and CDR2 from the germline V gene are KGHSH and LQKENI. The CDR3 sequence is CASSPSRTGVEQYF. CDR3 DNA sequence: TGTGCCAGCTCACCATCCCGGACAGGGGTAGAGCAGTACTTC. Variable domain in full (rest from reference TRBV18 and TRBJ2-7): NAGVMQNPRHLVRRRGQEARLRCSPMKGHSHVYWYRQLPEEGLKFMVYLQKENIIDESGMPKERFSAEFPKEGPSILRIQQVVRGDSAAYFCASSPSRTGVEQYFGPGTRLTVT.

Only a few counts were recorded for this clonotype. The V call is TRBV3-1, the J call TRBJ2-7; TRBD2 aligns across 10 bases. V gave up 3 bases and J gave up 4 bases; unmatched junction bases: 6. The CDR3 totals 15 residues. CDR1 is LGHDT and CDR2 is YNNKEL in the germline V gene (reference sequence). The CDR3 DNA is TGTGCCAGCAGCCACTCTAGCGGGAGAGCATACGAGCAGTACTTC. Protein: CASSHSSGRAYEQYF.

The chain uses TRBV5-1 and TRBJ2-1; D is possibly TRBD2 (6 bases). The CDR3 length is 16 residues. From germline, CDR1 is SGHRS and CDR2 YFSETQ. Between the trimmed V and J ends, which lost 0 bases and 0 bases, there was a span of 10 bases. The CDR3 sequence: CASSLASRGSYNEQFF. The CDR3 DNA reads TGCGCCAGCAGCTTGGCGTCGCGGGGCTCCTACAATGAGCAGTTCTTC.

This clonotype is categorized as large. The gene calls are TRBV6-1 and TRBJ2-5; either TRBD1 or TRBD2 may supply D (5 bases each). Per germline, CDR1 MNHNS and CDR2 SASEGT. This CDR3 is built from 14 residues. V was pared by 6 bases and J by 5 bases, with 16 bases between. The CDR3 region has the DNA TGTGCCAGCAGAAACTGGGGGTACCCGGAGACCCAGTACTTC. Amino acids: CASRNWGYPETQYF.

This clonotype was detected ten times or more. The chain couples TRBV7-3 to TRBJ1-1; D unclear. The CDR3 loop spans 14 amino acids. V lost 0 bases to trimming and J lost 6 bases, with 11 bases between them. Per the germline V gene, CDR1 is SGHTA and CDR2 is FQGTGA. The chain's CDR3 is CASSLTVWGPEAFF. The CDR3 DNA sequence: TGTGCCAGCAGCTTAACGGTATGGGGTCCTGAAGCTTTCTTT. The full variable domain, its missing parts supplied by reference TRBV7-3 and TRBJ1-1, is GAGVSQTPSNKVTEKGKYVELRCDPISGHTALYWYRQSLGQGPEFLIYFQGTGAADDSGLPNDRFFAVRPEGSVSTLKIQRTERGDSAVYLCASSLTVWGPEAFFGQGTRLTVV.

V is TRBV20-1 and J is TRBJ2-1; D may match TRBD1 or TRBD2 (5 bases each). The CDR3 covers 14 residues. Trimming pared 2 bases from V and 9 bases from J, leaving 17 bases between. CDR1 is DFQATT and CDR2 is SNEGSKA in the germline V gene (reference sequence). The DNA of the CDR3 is TGCAGTGCTAGATCCGGGGCAGATTGGGGTGAGCAGTTCTTC. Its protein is CSARSGADWGEQFF.

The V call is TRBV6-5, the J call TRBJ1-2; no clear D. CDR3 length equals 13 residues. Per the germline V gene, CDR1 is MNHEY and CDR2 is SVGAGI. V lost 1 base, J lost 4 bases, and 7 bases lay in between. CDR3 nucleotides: TGTGCCAGCAGTTACTTGGGCGGCTATGGCTACACCTTC. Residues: CASSYLGGYGYTF.

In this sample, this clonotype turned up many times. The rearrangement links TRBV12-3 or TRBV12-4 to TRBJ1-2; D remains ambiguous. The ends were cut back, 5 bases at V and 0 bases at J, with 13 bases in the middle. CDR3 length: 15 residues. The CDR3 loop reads CASSRFGRANYGYTF. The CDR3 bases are TGTGCCAGCAGTCGTTTCGGGAGAGCTAACTATGGCTACACCTTC.

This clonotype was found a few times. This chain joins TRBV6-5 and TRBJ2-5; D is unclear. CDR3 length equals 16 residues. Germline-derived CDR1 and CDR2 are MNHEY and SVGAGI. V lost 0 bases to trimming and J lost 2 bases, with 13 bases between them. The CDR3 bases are TGTGCCAGCAGTTACTCGATGGGGATCTTACAAGAGACCCAGTACTTC. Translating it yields CASSYSMGILQETQYF.

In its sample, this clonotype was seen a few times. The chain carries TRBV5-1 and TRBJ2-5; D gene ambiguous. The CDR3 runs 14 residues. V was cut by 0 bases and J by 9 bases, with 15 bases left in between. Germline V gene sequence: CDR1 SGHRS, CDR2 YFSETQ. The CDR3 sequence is CASSLAGVSAAQYF. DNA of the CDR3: TGCGCCAGCAGCTTGGCGGGCGTCTCTGCGGCCCAGTACTTC.